These T cell receptor beta chains were read from a single sample in a study of T cell changes during pregnancy in multiple sclerosis. The table came from immunoSEQ multiplex PCR; TCRdb's copy has only in-frame clones and leaves some out. In the table there are around 44,000 clones, around 92% of which are singletons. Source: CD8+ T cells from peripheral blood mononuclear cells, taken in the third trimester of pregnancy. The receptors were sampled from a female donor with multiple sclerosis, enrolled in a pregnancy study. Each CDR3 is given with its conserved first and last residue. A D gene is named only where the DNA matches it firmly. Rows may omit the clone size; those that give it use once, few, many or a size class.

size: .
D: .
J: TRBJ1-2
V: TRBV2
DNA: TGTGCCAGCAGAACAGCCTATGGCTACACCTTC
CDR3: CASRTAYGYTF

size: .
D: .
J: TRBJ1-2
V: TRBV10-3
DNA: TGTGCCATCAGGGTAGCGGGATTTGACTATGGCTACACCTTC
CDR3: CAIRVAGFDYGYTF

size: .
D: TRBD2
J: TRBJ2-1
V: TRBV9
DNA: TGTGCCAGCAGCGTAGGAGGCGGGAGGGCCCTTTTCGAGCAGTTCTTC
CDR3: CASSVGGGRALFEQFF

size: .
D: TRBD2
J: TRBJ2-1
V: TRBV7-7
DNA: TGTGCTAGCAGCTTAGAATATAGCGGGGGGCACAATGAGCAGTTCTTC
CDR3: CASSLEYSGGHNEQFF

size: .
D: TRBD1
J: TRBJ2-5
V: TRBV18
DNA: TGTGCCAGCTCACCACCGCAGGGACAGCCTAGGGCCTGGTACCAAGAGACCCAGTACTTC
CDR3: CASSPPQGQPRAWYQETQYF

size: .
D: .
J: TRBJ1-1
V: TRBV7-9
DNA: TGTGCCAGCGGGAGGGGAACTGAAGCTTTCTTT
CDR3: CASGRGTEAFF

size: .
D: TRBD2
J: TRBJ2-1
V: TRBV28
DNA: TGTGCCAGCAGTTTGTGGACTAGCGAGACGTTGGTGATGAATGAGCAGTTCTTC
CDR3: CASSLWTSETLVMNEQFF

size: .
D: .
J: TRBJ1-2
V: TRBV16
DNA: TGTGCCAGCAGCCAACCGACTCGGGGGGTGAGGAACTATGGCTACACCTTC
CDR3: CASSQPTRGVRNYGYTF

size: .
D: .
J: TRBJ2-1
V: TRBV6-6
DNA: TGTGCCAGCAGTTCTAGTAACCACAATGAGCAGTTCTTC
CDR3: CASSSSNHNEQFF

size: .
D: .
J: TRBJ2-3
V: TRBV7-9
DNA: TGTGCCAGCGAGGGCACAGATACGCAGTATTTT
CDR3: CASEGTDTQYF

size: once
D: TRBD2
J: TRBJ2-3
V: TRBV11-2
DNA: TGTGCCAGCAGCTTAGTTAGCGGGAGTGTGACAGATACGCAGTATTTT
CDR3: CASSLVSGSVTDTQYF

size: once
D: TRBD1
J: TRBJ2-1
V: TRBV15
DNA: TGTGCCACCAGCGGACAGGGATCTCTCTACAATGAGCAGTTCTTC
CDR3: CATSGQGSLYNEQFF

size: .
D: TRBD1
J: TRBJ1-1
V: TRBV6-1
DNA: TGTGCCAGCAGTGAGGATACAGGGGGCACTGAAGCTTTCTTT
CDR3: CASSEDTGGTEAFF

size: .
D: TRBD1
J: TRBJ1-2
V: TRBV13
DNA: TGTGCCAGCAGCCCGCGGGACAGCCCATATGGCTACACCTTC
CDR3: CASSPRDSPYGYTF

size: .
D: .
J: TRBJ2-1
V: TRBV6-1
DNA: TGTGCCAGCAGTGAAACGGCTAGGACTACCTACAATGAGCAGTTCTTC
CDR3: CASSETARTTYNEQFF

size: once
D: TRBD2
J: TRBJ2-1
V: TRBV15
DNA: TGTGCCATTTCCCCGGGACTAGCAACCCATGAGCAGTTCTTC
CDR3: CAISPGLATHEQFF

size: .
D: .
J: TRBJ2-7
V: TRBV10-2
DNA: TGCGCCAGCAGTGAGTGGGCAGGGCCAAATGGGTACGAGCAGTACTTC
CDR3: CASSEWAGPNGYEQYF

size: .
D: TRBD2
J: TRBJ2-3
V: TRBV27
DNA: TGTGCCAGCAGTTTTAGTAGCGGGAGGGCCTGGAGCACAGATACGCAGTATTTT
CDR3: CASSFSSGRAWSTDTQYF

size: .
D: .
J: TRBJ2-3
V: TRBV5-1
DNA: TGCGCCAGCAGCTTGGGGGAAGAAGGGCAGTGGGGCTTTGGAACAGATACGCAGTATTTT
CDR3: CASSLGEEGQWGFGTDTQYF

size: .
D: .
J: TRBJ2-7
V: TRBV30
DNA: TGTGCCTGGACACAGGAGAGCTCCTACGAGCAGTACTTC
CDR3: CAWTQESSYEQYF

size: .
D: .
J: TRBJ1-2
V: TRBV21-1
DNA: TGTGCCAGCAGCAAGAGAAGGGGTGTGTTCTATGGCTACACCTTC
CDR3: CASSKRRGVFYGYTF

size: .
D: TRBD1
J: TRBJ2-7
V: TRBV4-1
DNA: TGCGCCAGCAGGCAGGGGACAGGGTACGAGCAGTACTTC
CDR3: CASRQGTGYEQYF

size: .
D: TRBD1
J: TRBJ1-4
V: TRBV28
DNA: TGTGCCAGCAGTCTGGGACAGGACGCTAATGAAAAACTGTTTTTT
CDR3: CASSLGQDANEKLFF

size: .
D: .
J: TRBJ2-1
V: TRBV7-2
DNA: TGTGCCAGCACGTCGATGGACTCCTCGGGGGATGAGCAGTTCTTC
CDR3: CASTSMDSSGDEQFF

size: .
D: .
J: TRBJ2-5
V: TRBV28
DNA: TGTGCCAGCAGTTTCCGGCCGGGGACCCAGTACTTC
CDR3: CASSFRPGTQYF

size: .
D: TRBD2
J: TRBJ2-7
V: TRBV29-1
DNA: TGCAGCGTTGAAGATCCAGGGACTACGTACGAGCAGTACTTC
CDR3: CSVEDPGTTYEQYF

size: .
D: .
J: TRBJ1-1
V: TRBV7-9
DNA: TGTGCCAGCAGCTTAGTGAACAGATTGGACACTGAAGCTTTCTTT
CDR3: CASSLVNRLDTEAFF

size: .
D: TRBD1
J: TRBJ2-7
V: TRBV15
DNA: TGTGCCACCAGCAGAGATTTAGTTGACAGGGGGACCCACGAGCAGTACTTC
CDR3: CATSRDLVDRGTHEQYF

size: .
D: TRBD1
J: TRBJ2-7
V: TRBV5-4
DNA: TGTGCCAGCAGCTTAGGCAGGGGGCCCTACGAGCAGTACTTC
CDR3: CASSLGRGPYEQYF

size: .
D: .
J: TRBJ2-2
V: TRBV29-1
DNA: TGCAGCGTTAAAGCGGTGAACACCGGGGAGCTGTTTTTT
CDR3: CSVKAVNTGELFF

size: .
D: .
J: TRBJ2-5
V: TRBV11-1
DNA: TGTGCCAGCAGCTTAGTAGGGGGCCAAGAGACCCAGTACTTC
CDR3: CASSLVGGQETQYF

size: .
D: TRBD2
J: TRBJ2-7
V: TRBV19
DNA: TGTGCCAGTTCGCGGGAGTTCGGCGAGCAGTACTTC
CDR3: CASSREFGEQYF

size: .
D: TRBD2
J: TRBJ2-2
V: TRBV4-3
DNA: TGCGCCAGCAGCCTTAGCGGGAGCTCGGGCGGGGAGCTGTTTTTT
CDR3: CASSLSGSSGGELFF

size: .
D: TRBD1
J: TRBJ1-4
V: TRBV2
DNA: TGTGCCAGCAAAGGGGGCGTCGCGAAGAATGAAAAACTGTTTTTT
CDR3: CASKGGVAKNEKLFF

size: .
D: TRBD2
J: TRBJ2-2
V: TRBV6-5
DNA: TGTGCCAGCAGTACTGGACTAGCGGGATCCGGGGAGCTGTTTTTT
CDR3: CASSTGLAGSGELFF

size: .
D: TRBD2
J: TRBJ2-3
V: TRBV5-4
DNA: TGTGCCAGCAGTTACCACCCGGGACTAGCGGAAGGGGATACGCAGTATTTT
CDR3: CASSYHPGLAEGDTQYF

size: once
D: .
J: TRBJ2-6
V: TRBV4-2
DNA: TGTGCCAGCAGCCAAGAGGCAGGTATCACTGGGGCCAACGTCCTGACTTTC
CDR3: CASSQEAGITGANVLTF

size: .
D: TRBD1
J: TRBJ1-2
V: TRBV5-4
DNA: TGTGCCAGCAGCGTCAGGGGGCGGGTTGGCTACACCTTC
CDR3: CASSVRGRVGYTF

size: .
D: TRBD1
J: TRBJ1-2
V: TRBV27
DNA: TGTGCCAGCAGCTCCTACACCGGGACAGGGGGGGGCTATGGCTACACCTTC
CDR3: CASSSYTGTGGGYGYTF

size: .
D: TRBD1
J: TRBJ2-3
V: TRBV6-5
DNA: TGTGCCAGCAGCCACGGACAGGGCACAGATACGCAGTATTTT
CDR3: CASSHGQGTDTQYF

size: .
D: TRBD2
J: TRBJ2-7
V: TRBV9
DNA: TGTGCCAGCAGCGTAGGTGTAGCGGGGGACGAGCAGTACTTC
CDR3: CASSVGVAGDEQYF

size: .
D: TRBD1
J: TRBJ2-3
V: TRBV9
DNA: TGTGCCAGCAGCCGAATGACAGGGCACACAGATACGCAGTATTTT
CDR3: CASSRMTGHTDTQYF

size: .
D: .
J: TRBJ2-1
V: TRBV4-2
DNA: TGTGCCAGCAGCAACTCCGCCGACTACAATGAGCAGTTCTTC
CDR3: CASSNSADYNEQFF

size: .
D: TRBD1
J: TRBJ1-1
V: TRBV28
DNA: TGTGCCAGCAGTCCGGGACAGGGGTTGATGAACACTGAAGCTTTCTTT
CDR3: CASSPGQGLMNTEAFF

size: .
D: .
J: TRBJ1-4
V: TRBV4-3
DNA: TGCGCCAGCAGCCAAGAGTCAGGGATCGAAAAACTGTTTTTT
CDR3: CASSQESGIEKLFF

size: .
D: .
J: TRBJ2-1
V: TRBV11-2
DNA: TGTGCCAGCAGCTTACGGGGGAATCACCTAGATGAGCAGTTCTTC
CDR3: CASSLRGNHLDEQFF

size: .
D: TRBD1
J: TRBJ2-7
V: TRBV6-5
DNA: TGTGCCAGCGGACAGGGGAGTCACGAGCAGTACTTC
CDR3: CASGQGSHEQYF

size: .
D: .
J: TRBJ1-1
V: TRBV7-9
DNA: TGTGCCAGCAGCTTACCTATAAGGGGCACTGAAGCTTTCTTT
CDR3: CASSLPIRGTEAFF

size: .
D: TRBD2
J: TRBJ2-7
V: TRBV7-6
DNA: TGTGCCAGCAGCTTAGACGGGAGGGATTACGAGCAGTACTTC
CDR3: CASSLDGRDYEQYF